This T cell receptor (beta chain) came from a study of lymphopenia after photon versus proton radiotherapy. Study outcomes and limitations: In patients who died, overall survival fell as post-nadir TCR diversity dropped more. Only patients who died were analyzed for survival; proton advantage is unproven. Relative stability marked proton patients; photon patients lost diversity and naive cells. After the lymphocyte nadir, photon-treated repertoires showed oligoclonal expansion, especially of CD8+ Temra cells.

This table comes from immunoSEQ multiplex PCR, and its TCRdb copy is limited to in-frame clones, with some not included. The repertoire holds 70,000 or so clones, with around 92% as singletons. This CDR3 is built from 14 residues. The germline CDR1 and CDR2 sequences are MNHEY and SVGAGI. On this clone: What it binds is unknown.

The sequenced sample was peripheral blood, obtained from a patient treated with photon-based radiotherapy. This sequence originates from a woman in her 40s with cholangiocarcinoma. The chain couples TRBV6-5 to TRBJ2-5; D ambiguous. The J call may be in error: the DNA end matches TRBJ2-7 better. The CDR3 DNA reads TGTGCCAGCAGTTACTCGAGGAGCTCCTACGAGCAGTACTTC. It is translated as CASSYSRSSYEQYF.